This TCR beta chain was sequenced in a study of T cells in Graves' hyperthyroidism and ophthalmopathy. The investigators amplified TCR beta CDR3 regions from RNA transcripts. HTBI primers were used for first-round RT-PCR of the TCR CDR3. TCRdb passed the multiplex PCR reads through MiXCR, listing each CDR3 protein once. Of some 570,000 distinct CDR3 sequences in the sample, 14% were seen once. This clonotype was seen many times. Its matching antigen is unknown. The ends lost 7 bases at V and 0 bases at J; junction bases unmatched: 8. Per the germline V gene, CDR1 is SQVTM and CDR2 is ANQGSEA. The CDR3 sequence is 16 residues long. General study findings and limits: Ophthalmopathy stood apart from stable hyperthyroidism in a 13 V-J model.

The chain combines TRBV29-1 with TRBJ2-1, with 11 bases lining up with TRBD1. This clonotype was obtained from a woman aged 18-29 years with Graves' ophthalmopathy. The specimen sequenced was blood. The CDR3 DNA is TGCAGCGGGACAGGGGGCTGGGCAGACTCCTACAATGAGCAGTTCTTC. Encoded protein: CSGTGGWADSYNEQFF.